The clone carrying this TCR beta chain came up a few times. The sample belongs to a study of shared clonotypes between healthy human individuals. Selected positively for CCR7 and CD45RO-negative, naive CD8 cells excluded terminally differentiated effector memory CD45RA+ cells. The V end was cut by 7 bases, the J end by 0 bases, with 9 bases between. From germline, CDR1 is SGHVS and CDR2 FQNEAQ. CDR3 length equals 13 residues. The table came from immunoSEQ multiplex PCR; TCRdb's copy has only in-frame clones and leaves some out. The sample gives hundreds of thousands of clones, about 96% of which show up once; about 0.12% is in the top ten.

Material: naive CD8+ T cells sorted from blood. The J gene is TRBJ1-1, the V gene TRBV7-8; the D is unclear. This receptor was identified in a woman aged 25-40 years in good health. The CDR3 sequence: CASTVSMNTEAFF. CDR3 DNA sequence: TGTGCCAGCACGGTCTCCATGAACACTGAAGCTTTCTTT.